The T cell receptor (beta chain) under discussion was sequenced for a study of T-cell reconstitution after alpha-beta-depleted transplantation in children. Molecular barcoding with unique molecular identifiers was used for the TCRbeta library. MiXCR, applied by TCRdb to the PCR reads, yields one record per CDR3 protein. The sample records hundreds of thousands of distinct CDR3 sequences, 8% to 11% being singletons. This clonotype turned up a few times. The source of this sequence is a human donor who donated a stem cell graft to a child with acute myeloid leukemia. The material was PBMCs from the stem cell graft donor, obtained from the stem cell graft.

The CDR3 protein is CASSPGTGGYGYTF. The CDR3 DNA is TGTGCCAGCAGCCCCGGGACAGGGGGCTATGGCTACACCTTC. The chain is built from TRBV7-2 and TRBJ1-2; 11 bases align to TRBD1. The CDR3 runs 14 residues. V dropped 5 bases and J dropped 4; count of bases not matched to a gene: 3. Germline CDR1 SGHTA, CDR2 FQGNSA. Together with reference TRBV7-2 and TRBJ1-2, the CDR3 gives the full variable domain: GAGVSQSPSNKVTEKGKDVELRCDPISGHTALYWYRQSLGQGLEFLIYFQGNSAPDKSGLPSDRFSAERTGGSVSTLTIQRTQQEDSAVYLCASSPGTGGYGYTFGSGTRLTVV.